This is a list of T cell receptor beta chains from one sample in a study of cytomegalovirus exposure and HLA in healthy donors. Some clones are missing from TCRdb's copy, which holds only in-frame ones; the method was immunoSEQ multiplex PCR. Of fewer than 200,000 clones listed, roughly 84% are singletons. Sequencing was done on a sample of PBMCs. These receptors all stem from a woman aged 18-30 years in good health and CMV-seropositive. Both conserved end residues are trimmed from each CDR3. The order of the fields is J gene, V gene, D gene, CDR3 protein. D genes are given only for firm matches.

j_gene: TRBJ2-7
v_gene: TRBV10-3
d_gene: TRBD1
CDR3aa: AIRQTGPNYEQY

j_gene: TRBJ2-3
v_gene: TRBV15
d_gene: -
CDR3aa: ATRTVQGTSDTQY

j_gene: TRBJ2-3
v_gene: TRBV7-2
d_gene: TRBD2
CDR3aa: ASSWASGGPSTDTQY

j_gene: TRBJ2-1
v_gene: TRBV9
d_gene: TRBD2
CDR3aa: ASSWTSGGMYNEQF

j_gene: TRBJ2-2
v_gene: TRBV6-1
d_gene: TRBD2
CDR3aa: ASSEPGLAANTGELF

j_gene: TRBJ2-7
v_gene: TRBV28
d_gene: -
CDR3aa: ASNLDLSSYEQY

j_gene: TRBJ2-3
v_gene: TRBV4-1
d_gene: -
CDR3aa: ASSQVVTPTDTQY

j_gene: TRBJ1-1
v_gene: TRBV5-4
d_gene: -
CDR3aa: ASSPGWGDTEAF

j_gene: TRBJ1-5
v_gene: TRBV5-8
d_gene: -
CDR3aa: ASSLAGDRSLPQH

j_gene: TRBJ2-7
v_gene: TRBV7-9
d_gene: -
CDR3aa: ASSSFAGAHEQY

j_gene: TRBJ1-2
v_gene: TRBV19
d_gene: -
CDR3aa: ASKPLATDYGYT

j_gene: TRBJ2-7
v_gene: TRBV4-2
d_gene: TRBD2
CDR3aa: ASSQEGTAGVPTYEQY

j_gene: TRBJ1-1
v_gene: TRBV5-4
d_gene: TRBD1
CDR3aa: ASRAGTGVTEAF

j_gene: TRBJ1-2
v_gene: TRBV2
d_gene: TRBD1
CDR3aa: ASRPRTGQGYT

j_gene: TRBJ2-7
v_gene: TRBV27
d_gene: -
CDR3aa: ASSSTGREQY